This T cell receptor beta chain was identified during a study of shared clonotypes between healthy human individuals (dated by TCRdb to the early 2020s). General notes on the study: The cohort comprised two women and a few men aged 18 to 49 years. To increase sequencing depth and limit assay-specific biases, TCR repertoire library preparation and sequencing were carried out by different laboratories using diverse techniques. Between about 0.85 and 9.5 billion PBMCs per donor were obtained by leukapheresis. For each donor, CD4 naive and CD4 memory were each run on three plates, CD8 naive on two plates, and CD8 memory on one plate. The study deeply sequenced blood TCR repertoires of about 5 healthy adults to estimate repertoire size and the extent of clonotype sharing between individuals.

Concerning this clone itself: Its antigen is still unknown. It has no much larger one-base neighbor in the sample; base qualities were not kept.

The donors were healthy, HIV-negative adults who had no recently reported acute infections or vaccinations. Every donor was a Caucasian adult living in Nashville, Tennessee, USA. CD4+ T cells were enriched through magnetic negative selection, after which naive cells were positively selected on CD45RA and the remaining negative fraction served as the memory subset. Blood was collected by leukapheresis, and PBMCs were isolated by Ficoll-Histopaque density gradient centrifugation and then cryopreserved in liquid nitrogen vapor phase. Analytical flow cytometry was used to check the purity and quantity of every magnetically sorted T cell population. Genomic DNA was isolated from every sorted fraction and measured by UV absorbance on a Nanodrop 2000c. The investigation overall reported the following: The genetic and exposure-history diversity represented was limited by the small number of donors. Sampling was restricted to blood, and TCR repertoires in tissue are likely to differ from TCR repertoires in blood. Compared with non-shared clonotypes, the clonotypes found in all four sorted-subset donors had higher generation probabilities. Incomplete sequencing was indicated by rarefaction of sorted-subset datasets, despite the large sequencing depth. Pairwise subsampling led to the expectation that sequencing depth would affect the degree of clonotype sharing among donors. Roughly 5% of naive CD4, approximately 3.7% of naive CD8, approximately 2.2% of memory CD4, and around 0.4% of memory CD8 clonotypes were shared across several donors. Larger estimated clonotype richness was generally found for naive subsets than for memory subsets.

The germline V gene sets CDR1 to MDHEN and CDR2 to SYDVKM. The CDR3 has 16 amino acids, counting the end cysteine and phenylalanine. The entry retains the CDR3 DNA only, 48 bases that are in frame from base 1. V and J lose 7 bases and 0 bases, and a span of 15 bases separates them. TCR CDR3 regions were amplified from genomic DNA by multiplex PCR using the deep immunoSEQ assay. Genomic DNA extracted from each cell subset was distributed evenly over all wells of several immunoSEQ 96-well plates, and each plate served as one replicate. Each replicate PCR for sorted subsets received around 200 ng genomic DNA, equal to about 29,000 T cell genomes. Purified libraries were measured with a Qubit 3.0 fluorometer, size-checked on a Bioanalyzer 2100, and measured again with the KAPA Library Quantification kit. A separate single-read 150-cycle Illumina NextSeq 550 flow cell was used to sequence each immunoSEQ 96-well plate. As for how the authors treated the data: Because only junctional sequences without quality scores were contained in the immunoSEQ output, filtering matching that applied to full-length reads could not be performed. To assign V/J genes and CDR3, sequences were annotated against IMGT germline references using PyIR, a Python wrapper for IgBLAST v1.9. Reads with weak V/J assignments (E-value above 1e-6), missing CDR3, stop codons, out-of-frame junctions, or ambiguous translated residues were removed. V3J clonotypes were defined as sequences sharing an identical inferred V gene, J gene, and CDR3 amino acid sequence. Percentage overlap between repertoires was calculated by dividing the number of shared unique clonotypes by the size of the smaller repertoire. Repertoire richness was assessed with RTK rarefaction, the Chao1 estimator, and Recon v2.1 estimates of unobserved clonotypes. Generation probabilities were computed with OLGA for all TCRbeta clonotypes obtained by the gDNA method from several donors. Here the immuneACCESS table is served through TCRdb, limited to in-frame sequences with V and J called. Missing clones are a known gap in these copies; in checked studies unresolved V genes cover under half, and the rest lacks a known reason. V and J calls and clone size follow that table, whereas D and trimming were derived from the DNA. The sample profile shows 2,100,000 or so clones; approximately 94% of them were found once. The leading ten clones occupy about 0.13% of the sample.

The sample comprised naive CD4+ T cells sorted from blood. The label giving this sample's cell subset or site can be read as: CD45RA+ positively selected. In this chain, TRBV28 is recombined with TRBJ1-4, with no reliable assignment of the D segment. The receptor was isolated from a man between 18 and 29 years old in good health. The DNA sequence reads TGTGCCAGCAACCAAGGGTCAGCCGCAACTAATGAAAAACTGTTTTTT. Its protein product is CASNQGSAATNEKLFF.